Described below is a single T cell receptor (beta chain) sequence and its context. The antigen is unknown. This CDR3 comprises 16 residues. The V and J ends lost 1 base and 5 bases, in that order; junction bases with no gene match: 3. Germline V gives CDR1 SGHAT, CDR2 FQNNGV. Reverse transcribing all isolated RNA meant expressed TCRB transcripts were sequenced. Method: immunoSEQ multiplex PCR; TCRdb's copy keeps in-frame clones and lacks some. Among about 660,000 clones listed, more than 13% were seen once. The authors obtained over 98% purity in all sorted populations. The record originates from a study of beta chain features in type 1 diabetes. Study observations and caveats: Patients with type 1 diabetes showed fewer VDJ junction insertions and more deletions. TCRB CDR3 length was moderately but significantly reduced in all four CD4+ subsets of Type 1 diabetes patients. Researchers cautioned that cDNA sequencing could over-represent cells with high TCR expression. Any HLA type influence on TCRB rearrangement was left unresolved here.

This receptor was taken from a man younger than 30 with type 1 diabetes. The rearrangement uses TRBV11-2 and TRBJ2-7; 15 bases are shared with TRBD2. Sequenced sample: naive CD4+ T cells from blood. CDR3 amino acids: CASSLGTSGGAHEQYF. In DNA form, the CDR3 reads TGTGCCAGCAGCTTAGGGACTAGCGGGGGGGCACACGAGCAGTACTTC.